What follows describes a single T cell receptor (beta chain). Germline values: CDR1 SGHRS, CDR2 YFSETQ. V lost 4 bases to trimming and J lost 2 bases, with 5 bases between them. This CDR3 has 12 residues. The sample belongs to a study of blood T cell repertoires in COVID-19. Study in general: Researchers got acute and convalescent COVID-19 samples from the United States, Italy and Spain.

Generated by immunoSEQ multiplex PCR, the TCRdb table keeps only in-frame clones and is missing some. This sample has about 320,000 clones, with roughly 89% found just once. This chain uses TRBV5-1 with TRBJ2-3; D unclear. The TCR sequence derives from a man aged 55 to 70 who had recovered from COVID-19. The source material was PBMCs or T cells enriched from blood (not recorded which). This chain's CDR3 is CASSQNTDTQYF. In DNA, the CDR3 is TGCGCCAGCAGCCAGAACACAGATACGCAGTATTTT. Looking up the rest from reference TRBV5-1 and TRBJ2-3 gives the full variable domain: KAGVTQTPRYLIKTRGQQVTLSCSPISGHRSVSWYQQTPGQGLQFLFEYFSETQRNKGNFPGRFSGRQFSNSRSEMNVSTLELGDSALYLCASSQNTDTQYFGPGTRLTVL.